A single sample gave rise to the 20 T cell receptor beta chains below, sequenced in a study of cytomegalovirus exposure and HLA in healthy donors. Primers: 60 Vbeta forward and 13 Jbeta reverse. Sequencing used immunoSEQ multiplex PCR; TCRdb keeps in-frame clones, though not all of them. Of over 70,000 clones in the sample, about 84% were seen once. Sequencing was carried out using PBMCs. The receptors shown here come from a man between 18 and 29 years old in good health and CMV-seronegative.

The chain is built from TRBV5-1 and TRBJ2-3, with TRBD2 matching 8 bases. The CDR3 has 14 amino acids. Germline lookup yields CDR1 SGHRS and CDR2 YFSETQ. The V and J ends lost 4 bases and 9 bases, in that order; junction bases with no gene match: 10. CDR3 residues: CASSAERGGRTQYF. The CDR3 DNA is TGCGCCAGCAGCGCAGAACGGGGGGGCCGGACGCAGTATTTT.

This chain links TRBV2 with TRBJ1-5, with D tentatively TRBD1 (5 bases). Looked up from germline, CDR1 is SNHLY and CDR2 is FYNNEI. CDR3 length equals 14 residues. Trimming took off 9 bases at V and 3 bases at J, with 15 bases between the two ends. The CDR3 sequence is CASSLQGNNQPQHF. CDR3 nucleotides: TGTGCCAGTTCACTTCAGGGAAACAATCAGCCCCAGCATTTT.

The V and J genes are TRBV5-1 and TRBJ2-3; 11 bases agree with TRBD2. The CDR3 consists of 15 residues. Germline values: CDR1 SGHRS, CDR2 YFSETQ. V lost 4 bases and J lost 1; bases outside the gene matches: 2. The CDR3 DNA is TGCGCCAGCAGCCAGACTAGCGGGGGCACAGATACGCAGTATTTT. Translating it yields CASSQTSGGTDTQYF.

Worth noting for this clone: At one end, the junction sequence differs from germline, possibly due to a read error. The chain is built from TRBV7-7 and TRBJ1-1; D is possibly TRBD1 (5 bases). CDR1 and CDR2 from the germline V gene are SSHAT and FNYEAQ (reference sequence). The length of the CDR3 is 13 residues. This chain's CDR3 is CASSRDRNTEAFF. CDR3 coding DNA: TGTGCTAGCAGCCGCGACAGGAACACTGAAGCTTTCTTT.

J is TRBJ2-3 and V is TRBV6-1; a weak D match, TRBD1 (6 bases). Germline CDR1 is MNHNS and CDR2 is SASEGT. The CDR3 spans 15 residues. The germline V and J ends were trimmed by 5 bases and 5 bases, with 17 bases remaining between them. CDR3 residues: CASSWDKGWEDTQYF. CDR3 DNA: TGTGCCAGCAGTTGGGACAAGGGTTGGGAAGATACGCAGTATTTT.

This sequence joins TRBV5-1 and TRBJ2-7; 10 bases map to TRBD1. CDR1 SGHRS and CDR2 YFSETQ come from the germline V gene. CDR3 length equals 14 residues. Trimming took 4 bases from V and 10 from J; bases not matched to a gene: 11. The CDR3 is CASSLEGQGRDQYF. CDR3 nucleotides: TGCGCCAGCAGCCTGGAGGGACAGGGGAGGGATCAGTACTTC.

This chain uses TRBV30 with TRBJ1-1, with 8 bases aligning to TRBD1. The CDR3 runs to 14 residues. Looked up from germline, CDR1 is GTSNPN and CDR2 is SVGIG (reference sequence). V lost 0 bases to trimming and J lost 4 bases; unmatched junction nucleotides: 4. The CDR3 DNA is TGTGCCTGGAGTGTTGGACAGGGTAGCACTGAAGCTTTCTTT. Translated: CAWSVGQGSTEAFF.

This chain joins TRBV2 and TRBJ1-5, with a possible D match to TRBD1 (6 bases). CDR3 length: 14 amino acids. Germline CDR1 SNHLY, CDR2 FYNNEI. Between the trimmed V and J ends, which lost 2 bases and 7 bases, there was a span of 12 bases. The CDR3 DNA reads TGTGCCAGCAGTGAACAGGGGAGGGGGCAGCCCCAGCATTTT. Translating gives CASSEQGRGQPQHF.

The J gene is TRBJ2-7, the V gene TRBV5-1; D uncertain. Looked up from germline, CDR1 is SGHRS and CDR2 is YFSETQ. The CDR3 runs to 13 residues. V dropped 0 bases and J dropped 3 bases, with 7 bases sitting between them. This CDR3 reads CASSLGAGYEQYF. The CDR3 coding sequence is TGCGCCAGCAGCTTGGGGGCCGGCTACGAGCAGTACTTC.

This clone was detected once. The J gene is TRBJ2-5, the V gene TRBV7-3; D gene uncertain. The CDR3 spans 15 residues. V was trimmed by 1 base and J by 2 bases, leaving 11 bases between them. Per germline, CDR1 SGHTA and CDR2 FQGTGA. CDR3 coding DNA: TGTGCCAGCAGCTTAAACACGAGGAGACAAGAGACCCAGTACTTC. This translates into CASSLNTRRQETQYF.

The rearrangement links TRBV7-8 to TRBJ1-5; perhaps TRBD1 as D (6 bases). The V gene lost 10 bases and the J gene lost 0 bases, with 13 bases spanning the gap. This CDR3 has 14 residues. Germline V CDR1 and CDR2: SGHVS, FQNEAQ. CDR3 amino acids: CATGQINSNQPQHF. As DNA, the CDR3 is TGTGCCACCGGACAGATTAATAGCAATCAGCCCCAGCATTTT. The whole variable domain, remainder taken from reference TRBV7-8 and TRBJ1-5, is GAGVSQSPRYKVAKRGQDVALRCDPISGHVSLFWYQQALGQGPEFLTYFQNEAQLDKSGLPSDRFFAERPEGSVSTLKIQRTQQEDSAVYLCATGQINSNQPQHFGDGTRLSIL.

This clone came up a few times. The CDR3: CASGLGVEWGGQETQYF. The CDR3 region has the DNA TGTGCTAGTGGTTTGGGGGTAGAGTGGGGGGGACAAGAGACCCAGTACTTC. The chain uses TRBV12-5 and TRBJ2-5; 7 bases are shared with TRBD2. Germline assignment: CDR1 LGHNT and CDR2 FRNRAP. The junction had 10 bases not matched to a gene; V was cut back by 1 base and J by 2 bases. The CDR3 covers 17 residues.

This sequence joins TRBV11-2 and TRBJ2-7; D possibly corresponds to TRBD1 (6 bases). Germline CDR1 is SGHAT and CDR2 is FQNNGV. The CDR3 runs to 15 residues. The ends were cut back, 5 bases at V and 2 bases at J, with 16 bases in the middle. The CDR3 DNA is TGTGCCAGCAGCCCAACCGGGACACGGACCTACGAGCAGTACTTC. Translation: CASSPTGTRTYEQYF.

The chain couples TRBV6-5 to TRBJ1-1; 8 bases fit TRBD1. CDR3 length: 14 residues. Germline V gene lookup returns CDR1 MNHEY and CDR2 SVGAGI. Trimming at V came to 4 bases and at J to 5 bases, leaving 6 bases not matched to a gene. CDR3 region: CASSLTGAVTEAFF. The CDR3, as DNA: TGTGCCAGCAGTTTGACAGGGGCGGTGACTGAAGCTTTCTTT.

The chain links TRBV7-2 to TRBJ2-7; possible D gene TRBD1, 6 bases. V gave up 3 bases and J gave up 0 bases, with 12 bases separating them. The CDR3 is 15 amino acids. The germline gives CDR1 SGHTA, CDR2 FQGNSA. The CDR3 bases are TGTGCCAGCAGCTTTGACAGGCGTCCCTCCTACGAGCAGTACTTC. The encoded protein is CASSFDRRPSYEQYF.

DNA of the CDR3: TGTGCCAGTAGTACCGGACAGGGAGGGAATTCACCCCTCCACTTT. It codes for CASSTGQGGNSPLHF. The chain is built from TRBV19 and TRBJ1-6, with 8 nucleotides matching TRBD1. This CDR3 spans 15 amino acids. The germline V gene encodes CDR1 LNHDA and CDR2 SQIVND (reference sequence). After removal of 4 bases from V and 7 bases from J, the junction contained 6 bases not matched to a gene.

The V call is TRBV7-8, the J call TRBJ2-7, with D possibly matching TRBD1 (5 bases). V shed 1 base and J shed 4 bases, with 14 bases lying between them. Germline V gene lookup returns CDR1 SGHVS and CDR2 FQNEAQ. There are 15 residues in the CDR3. CDR3 in amino acids: CASSLVAGQGYEQYF. CDR3 in DNA: TGTGCCAGCAGCTTAGTAGCAGGGCAGGGTTACGAGCAGTACTTC.

The CDR3, as DNA: TGTGCCAGCAGCCCCCCCGGAGCAGATACGCAGTATTTT. This encodes CASSPPGADTQYF. This chain connects TRBV6-6 to TRBJ2-3, with D hard to call. The V and J ends lost 6 bases and 4 bases respectively, with 11 bases between them. The CDR3 spans 13 residues. Germline CDR1 MNHNY, CDR2 SVGAGI (reference sequence).

This clone was seen only a few times. The junction differs from germline at one of its ends, possibly a read error. V usage is TRBV7-9 and J usage is TRBJ1-2; TRBD1 might be the D (5 bases). The CDR3 is 13 residues long. In germline, CDR1 is SEHNR, CDR2 FQNEAQ (reference sequence). The DNA of the CDR3 is TGTTCCAGCAGCTTGACGACAGCCTATGGCTACACCTTC. Its protein product is CSSSLTTAYGYTF.

The chain employs TRBV11-2 and TRBJ1-1, with a tentative D call TRBD1 (6 bases). The CDR3 covers 14 residues. Germline values: CDR1 SGHAT, CDR2 FQNNGV. V lost 4 bases, J lost 1 base, and 10 bases lay in between. The CDR3: CASSSLQGNTEAFF. CDR3 nucleotide sequence: TGTGCCAGCAGCTCTCTACAGGGGAACACTGAAGCTTTCTTT.